This T cell receptor (beta chain) was recorded in a study of OX40 agonist ivuxolimab in advanced cancers. Study findings and constraints: Also showing low normalized T-cell clonal expansion were some of the nonresponders. Clonal expansion by week 6 occurred in CD4+ and CD8+ blood T cells (at 0.1 to 3.0 mg/kg).

A note on this clone: Its target is unknown.

Produced via immunoSEQ multiplex PCR; TCRdb's table is partial and in-frame only. The sample records approximately 100,000 clones, about 84% being singletons. The CDR3 consists of 13 residues. The ends lost 4 bases at V and 7 bases at J; junction bases unmatched: 3. Germline V CDR1 and CDR2: MNHEY, SMNVEV (reference sequence). This sequence originates from an adult with an advanced solid tumor such as melanoma, head and neck, liver or kidney cancer. The chain has TRBV27 and TRBJ2-2, with 7 nucleotides matching TRBD1. The sample was CD4+ or CD8+ T cells sorted from blood, taken in a trial of the OX40 agonist ivuxolimab. The CDR3 here is CASSYRQGGELFF. The CDR3 DNA is TGTGCCAGCAGTTATCGACAGGGCGGGGAGCTGTTTTTT.